This TCR beta chain was captured in a study of shared clonotypes between healthy human individuals. Study-level points and caveats: Clonotypes not shared had lower generation probabilities than those common to all four donors. It was the few donors that limited the genetic and exposure-history diversity represented.

Details on this clone: Its matching antigen is unknown.

CDR1 LNHDA and CDR2 SQIVND come from the germline V gene (reference sequence). J lost 8 bases, V lost 5 bases, and 4 bases had no gene match. The CDR3 consists of 14 residues. Clones were sequenced by immunoSEQ multiplex PCR, and TCRdb holds only the in-frame ones, with some missing. The table includes millions of clones, around nine tenths detected once. The chain links TRBV19 to TRBJ1-4; 11 nucleotides line up with TRBD1. The clonotype originates from a man younger than 35 in good health. The sequenced sample consisted of naive CD4+ T cells sorted from blood. Subset noted: CD45RA+ positively selected. The CDR3 spells CASSGQGAHEKLFF. DNA of the CDR3: TGTGCCAGTAGTGGACAGGGGGCGCACGAAAAACTGTTTTTT.